This TCR beta chain appears in the sequencing data of a study of beta chain features in type 1 diabetes. Looking at the study overall: The number of sorted cells examined across all samples was under 140,000,000. Whole-study findings and limits: People with Type 1 diabetes carried modestly yet significantly shorter TCRB CDR3s in all four CD4+ subsets. Researchers cautioned that cDNA sequencing could over-represent cells with high TCR expression.

The investigators reverse transcribed all of the isolated RNA, so they sequenced expressed TCRB transcripts. The method was immunoSEQ multiplex PCR; TCRdb's version includes in-frame clones alone and lacks a portion of them. The sample has 250,000 or so clones, roughly 14% seen once. Worth noting for this clone: Its specificity is not known.

Each donor gave one heparinised blood draw averaging roughly 100 mL. This receptor was identified in a young man with type 1 diabetes. Sequenced material: naive CD4+ T cells from blood.

This CDR3 is CASSLSRHTMASTF. CDR3 DNA: TGTGCCAGCAGTTTATCGAGGCATACTATGGCTAGCACCTTC. The V call is TRBV27, the J call TRBJ1-2, with D hard to call. With 0 bases removed from V and 13 bases from J, the gap between germline ends came to 18 bases. CDR1 is MNHEY, CDR2 SMNVEV, per germline (reference sequence). The CDR3 spans 14 residues.